The TCR beta chain described here comes from a study of CD8 T cells in Susac syndrome (dated 2019 in TCRdb). For the wider study: The study used repertoire sequencing to test whether antigen drove CD8+ T cell activation and differentiation in Susac syndrome. CD8+ T cell repertoire clonality was compared between some 13 healthy donors, approximately 14 Susac syndrome patients and fewer than 19 multiple sclerosis patients. General conclusions and limits of the study: The TCR sequencing and HLA analysis was acknowledged to have included a relatively small number of individuals.

RNA was extracted using the RNeasy kit, and about 0.5 to 1 microgram was reverse transcribed with random hexamers. The immunoSEQ multiplex PCR assay, covering 54 Vbeta and 13 Jbeta segments, was used to amplify TCR beta CDR3 regions. Bias from PCR amplification was corrected by using a synthetic template baseline for primer optimization and for computational correction. Turning to the authors' computational methods: Reads were annotated to V, D and J genes per IMGT and analyzed with immunoSEQ Analyzer, keeping only productive sequences. To calculate clonality, Shannon entropy was normalized by log2 of the number of productive unique sequences and then subtracted from one. For each patient and control, public and private clones were evaluated within the 100 most prevalent clones. A clone was defined as Susac-specific if it was absent from the healthy and MS cohorts, from approximately 980 published viral clones and from other ImmuneACCESS disease sequences. TCRdb cleaned the public reads at Q25 with fastp, built clones with MiXCR and kept in-frame beta chains. One record per CDR3 amino acid sequence lists the most common genes and DNA. The V and J calls were not made by the authors but by TCRdb's processing. The sample table holds around 190,000 distinct CDR3 sequences, of which 90% to 95% were seen once. Jointly, the top ten make up about 0.15% of the sample.

Peripheral blood CD8+ and CD4+ T cells from healthy donors, Susac syndrome patients and multiple sclerosis patients were profiled using high-throughput TCR beta sequencing. The multiple sclerosis controls were treatment-naive patients who had stable or active relapsing-remitting disease and met the revised McDonald criteria. Bulk CD8+ and CD4+ T cells were purified by magnetic negative isolation, whereas CD8+ TEMRA cells were enriched by FACS. Blood was collected in EDTA tubes and processed within 24 hours, with PBMCs isolated through density gradient centrifugation. PBMCs destined for TCR sequencing were cryopreserved in liquid nitrogen and later thawed in a 37 °C water bath. The sorted or isolated CD4+, CD8+ and CD8+ TEMRA cells had a purity of 90% or higher. This clonotype was seen a handful of times. Its antigen is unknown. Qualities for individual bases were not recorded, and no much larger clone is one base off.

The material sequenced was CD8+ T cells from PBMCs. The TCR originated in a human donor with multiple sclerosis.

The sequenced DNA: TGTGCCAGCAGCTACATGGACGAGCAGTACTTC. It translates to CASSYMDEQYF. The chain was built from TRBV11-3 and TRBJ2-7, with the D gene call left open. Taken from the germline V gene, the CDR1 and CDR2 loops are SGHNT and YENEEA. Including cysteine and phenylalanine, the CDR3 has 11 amino acids. The kept DNA is CDR3 alone, 33 bases in frame from the first base. V and J are truncated by 4 bases and 5 bases respectively, leaving an intervening sequence of 6 bases. The CDR3, completed at both ends by the reference TRBV11-3 and TRBJ2-7 genes, gives the full variable domain EAGVVQSPRYKIIEKKQPVAFWCNPISGHNTLYWYLQNLGQGPELLIRYENEEAVDDSQLPKDRFSAERLKGVDSTLKIQPAELGDSAVYLCASSYMDEQYFGPGTRLTVT.